The text below deals with one T cell receptor (beta chain). No antigen is known for it. Use of 60 Vbeta and 13 Jbeta primers characterized the PCR. Measured with immunoSEQ multiplex PCR; TCRdb has only the in-frame clones, and not every one. The sample gives about 70,000 clones, approximately 60% of which show up once; roughly 3.1% is in the top ten. These data are taken from a study of cytomegalovirus exposure and HLA in healthy donors. Whole-study results and caveats: Some TCR beta chains (about 180 of them) were listed as cytomegalovirus-associated. Rates of TCR association differed by HLA locus in a later analysis, with DRB1 highest and HLA-C lowest.

Germline CDR1 reads PRHDT; CDR2 reads FYEKMQ (reference sequence). J gave up 7 bases and V 4 bases, and 4 bases lay outside the gene matches. The length of the CDR3 is 15 residues. The sequencing input was PBMCs. The receptor comes from a man aged 30-40 years in good health and CMV-seronegative. J is TRBJ2-1 and V is TRBV13, with 13 nucleotides matching TRBD2. The CDR3: CASSSGLAGSNEQFF. In nucleotides, the CDR3 is TGTGCCAGCAGCTCGGGACTAGCGGGGAGTAATGAGCAGTTCTTC.